These 8 T cell receptor beta chains were all obtained from the same sample, sequenced in a study of cytomegalovirus exposure and HLA in healthy donors. 13 Jbeta primers and 60 Vbeta primers were used for the PCR. The assay was immunoSEQ multiplex PCR, and TCRdb's table has in-frame clones only and misses some. The repertoire holds about 190,000 clones, with 60% to 80% as singletons. The material sequenced was PBMCs. These receptor sequences come from a woman aged 30 to 39 in good health and CMV-seropositive.

CDR3 amino acids: CASSFTTSGTETQYF. The CDR3 nucleotides are TGTGCCAGCAGCTTTACGACTAGCGGGACAGAGACCCAGTACTTC. This sequence joins TRBV7-6 and TRBJ2-5; 11 nucleotides match TRBD2. Trimming cost V 3 bases and J 4 bases; bases outside gene matches: 4. Germline lookup yields CDR1 SGHVS and CDR2 FNYEAQ. This CDR3 is built from 15 residues. The full variable domain, in which reference TRBV7-6 and TRBJ2-5 provide the parts outside the CDR3, is GAGVSQSPRYKVTKRGQDVALRCDPISGHVSLYWYRQALGQGPEFLTYFNYEAQQDKSGLPNDRFSAERPEGSISTLTIQRTEQRDSAMYRCASSFTTSGTETQYFGPGTRLLVL.

The chain combines TRBV5-1 with TRBJ2-3; a weak D match, TRBD2 (5 bases). CDR1 and CDR2 (germline): SGHRS, YFSETQ. V was clipped by 2 bases and J by 5 bases, with 9 bases between them. CDR3 length equals 13 residues. The DNA for the CDR3 is TGCGCCAGCAGCTTTCCCGGGGAAGATACGCAGTATTTT. Translated, it gives CASSFPGEDTQYF.

This chain joins TRBV5-4 and TRBJ1-6; D call uncertain. The V gene's germline CDR1 is SGHNT and CDR2 YYREEE (reference sequence). The CDR3 contains 14 residues. Trimming took 1 base from V and 4 from J, leaving 6 bases between them. The CDR3 loop reads CASSLNRYNSPLHF. The CDR3 DNA follows: TGTGCCAGCAGCTTGAATCGGTATAATTCACCCCTCCACTTT.

The chain uses TRBV28 and TRBJ2-4, with a tentative D call TRBD2 (5 bases). Germline V gene lookup returns CDR1 MDHEN and CDR2 SYDVKM. The CDR3 consists of 15 residues. V lost 3 bases and J 0 bases, leaving 9 bases between the germline ends. CDR3 bases: TGTGCCAGCAGTTTGAGAGGGATAGCCAAAAACATTCAGTACTTC. Amino acids: CASSLRGIAKNIQYF. Full variable domain (missing parts from reference TRBV28 and TRBJ2-4): DVKVTQSSRYLVKRTGEKVFLECVQDMDHENMFWYRQDPGLGLRLIYFSYDVKMKEKGDIPEGYSVSREKKERFSLILESASTNQTSMYLCASSLRGIAKNIQYFGAGTRLSVL.

J is TRBJ1-2 and V is TRBV10-3, with 9 bases aligning to TRBD1. Germline lookup yields CDR1 ENHRY and CDR2 SYGVKD. V shed 5 bases, J shed 5 bases, and the junction held 15 bases outside the gene matches. This CDR3 has 17 residues. In nucleotides, the CDR3 is TGTGCCATCAGTCCGATATCCGGGACAGGGCTTCTGTATGGCTACACCTTC. Protein product: CAISPISGTGLLYGYTF.

This chain links TRBV14 with TRBJ2-1; maybe TRBD2 (6 bases). This CDR3 spans 16 amino acids. In germline, CDR1 is SGHDN, CDR2 FVKESK. V lost 3 bases and J 8 bases, leaving 20 bases between the germline ends. As DNA, the CDR3 is TGTGCCAGCAGCCAGATCGGCCAGGCGGGGCGCGATGAGCAGTTCTTC. It yields the protein CASSQIGQAGRDEQFF.

This chain links TRBV6-5 with TRBJ2-7, with TRBD2 matching over 8 bases. The CDR3 covers 14 residues. V dropped 4 bases and J dropped 2; count of bases not matched to a gene: 4. Germline CDR1 MNHEY, CDR2 SVGAGI. The chain's CDR3 is CASSSTSGTYEQYF. The CDR3 DNA is TGTGCCAGCAGTTCTACTAGCGGAACCTACGAGCAGTACTTC.

The genes are TRBV21-1 and TRBJ2-7; the table's D call of TRBD1 was not tested on the DNA. TRBV21-1 is designated a pseudogene. CDR3 length: 14 residues. DNA for the CDR3: TGTGCCAGCAGAGTAGGCAGGGGGCGGTACGAGCAGTACTTC. Amino acid sequence: CASRVGRGRYEQYF.